This T cell receptor beta chain was obtained from a study of T cells in women clearing cervical HPV infection. To note about this clone: Its antigen is not identified. The read gets to within 3 residues of the CDR3 end, and the germline J gene fills in the rest.

Dot-blot hybridization genotyped cervical HPV amplified with MY09/MY11 PCR. The method was immunoSEQ multiplex PCR; TCRdb's version includes in-frame clones alone and lacks a portion of them. This sample's clone table lists roughly 22,000 clones. The CDR3 consists of 16 residues. Trimming removed 0 bases from V and 2 bases from J; junction bases left unmatched: 6. Germline CDR1 and CDR2: SGHVS and FQNEAQ. Study outcomes and limitations: Cases carried less TRBV6-7 than controls: around 0.11% versus 0.15%. Repertoire richness, not evenness, was significantly elevated in CIN3+ cases versus controls. It is unknown whether associations predate infection; no effector/memory or HPV-specific sorting.

The chain combines TRBV7-8 with TRBJ2-5, with 7 bases aligning to TRBD1. This sequence was found in a woman aged 18-69 years with a cervical HPV16 infection that either progressed to CIN3+ or cleared (not recorded which). Sample: blood buffy coat. Incomplete CDR3 DNA: TGTGCCAGCAGCTTAGCGAGGGGACAGATACAAGAGACC. Protein product: CASSLARGQIQET. The full CDR3 protein is CASSLARGQIQETQYF.